The 20 T cell receptor beta chains below come from one sample, sequenced in a study of T cell responses to AZD1222 COVID-19 vaccine. The data were produced by immunoSEQ multiplex PCR, yet TCRdb's version contains in-frame clones alone and is incomplete. The sample carries about 100,000 clones, about 87% recorded once. Sequencing used peripheral blood, obtained on day 0 of AZD1222 vaccination. The receptors come from an adult in good health.

This chain links TRBV12-2 with TRBJ1-2; no check of the table's D call, TRBD1, against the DNA was made. TRBV12-2 is assigned pseudogene status. The CDR3 loop spans 21 amino acids. CDR3 protein: CASRPASLCRRGGGFAYGYTF. Here the CDR3 DNA reads TGTGCAAGTCGCCCCGCTTCCCTTTGCCGTAGAGGGGGTGGATTTGCCTATGGCTACACCTTC.

The chain employs TRBV4-1 and TRBJ1-6; 7 bases are a match to TRBD1. The V and J ends lost 3 bases and 7 bases, in that order; junction bases with no gene match: 3. The CDR3 spans 14 residues. Germline CDR1 MGHRA, CDR2 YSYEKL. The CDR3 sequence: CASSQLDRNSPLHF. The CDR3, as DNA: TGCGCCAGCAGCCAGTTGGACAGGAATTCACCCCTCCACTTT.

The chain employs TRBV13 and TRBJ1-1; D perhaps matches TRBD1 (5 bases). Trimming removed 3 bases at V and 0 bases at J, with 8 bases between. Germline CDR1 PRHDT, CDR2 FYEKMQ (reference sequence). The length of the CDR3 is 14 residues. The CDR3 DNA reads as TGTGCCAGCAGCTTTGGGGGGGTGAACACTGAAGCTTTCTTT. It yields the protein CASSFGGVNTEAFF.

The rearrangement uses TRBV5-8 and TRBJ1-2, with D possibly matching TRBD1 (5 bases). The germline CDR1 and CDR2 sequences are SGHTS and YDEGEE. Trimming took 3 bases from V and 4 from J, leaving 13 bases between them. The CDR3 is made up of 14 amino acids. CDR3 loop: CASSSPSGLYGYTF. The CDR3 DNA sequence: TGTGCCAGCAGCTCCCCGTCGGGGCTCTATGGCTACACCTTC.

The chain uses TRBV4-1 and TRBJ2-7; D may be TRBD1 (6 bases). Deletions cut 6 bases from V and 1 base from J, with 13 bases between. The CDR3 contains 14 residues. The germline CDR1 and CDR2 sequences are MGHRA and YSYEKL. The CDR3 DNA is TGCGCCAGCAGTTATAGGACAGCTTCCTACGAGCAGTACTTC. It is translated as CASSYRTASYEQYF.

The V gene is TRBV7-6, the J gene TRBJ1-2; tentatively, D is TRBD1 (5 bases). Germline CDR1 is SGHVS and CDR2 is FNYEAQ. Trimming stripped 4 bases from V and 3 bases from J, with 9 bases between. The CDR3 sequence is 13 residues long. The CDR3: CASSSGLYYGYTF. CDR3 DNA: TGTGCCAGCAGCTCGGGACTATACTATGGCTACACCTTC.

This chain joins TRBV7-2 and TRBJ2-2; D gene uncertain. V lost 4 bases and J 1 base, leaving 7 bases between the germline ends. The CDR3 is 14 amino acids. Per the germline V gene, CDR1 is SGHTA and CDR2 is FQGNSA. The CDR3 is CASSSTVNTGELFF. CDR3 nucleotide sequence: TGTGCCAGCAGCTCAACAGTGAACACCGGGGAGCTGTTTTTT. The whole variable domain, filled in from reference TRBV7-2 and TRBJ2-2, reads GAGVSQSPSNKVTEKGKDVELRCDPISGHTALYWYRQSLGQGLEFLIYFQGNSAPDKSGLPSDRFSAERTGGSVSTLTIQRTQQEDSAVYLCASSSTVNTGELFFGEGSRLTVL.

The chain is built from TRBV5-4 and TRBJ1-4; D might be TRBD1 (5 bases). The CDR3 is 16 residues long. Trimming shortened V by 1 base and J by 5 bases, and 15 bases separated the two germline ends. Germline V gene lookup returns CDR1 SGHNT and CDR2 YYREEE (reference sequence). The CDR3, as DNA: TGTGCCAGCAGCTTGTCCCCCATTGGGGGGAATGAAAAACTGTTTTTT. It is translated as CASSLSPIGGNEKLFF. Full variable domain (missing parts from reference TRBV5-4 and TRBJ1-4): ETGVTQSPTHLIKTRGQQVTLRCSSQSGHNTVSWYQQALGQGPQFIFQYYREEENGRGNFPPRFSGLQFPNYSSELNVNALELDDSALYLCASSLSPIGGNEKLFFGSGTQLSVL.

This chain uses TRBV29-1 with TRBJ1-1; no definite D call. Germline V gene sequence: CDR1 SQVTM, CDR2 ANQGSEA. The ends were cut back, 6 bases at V and 6 bases at J, with 17 bases in the middle. This CDR3 is built from 13 residues. The CDR3 nucleotides read TGCAGCGTATCCAAGCAAGGGATTCCTGAAGCTTTCTTT. This codes for CSVSKQGIPEAFF. Full variable domain (missing parts from reference TRBV29-1 and TRBJ1-1): SAVISQKPSRDICQRGTSLTIQCQVDSQVTMMFWYRQQPGQSLTLIATANQGSEATYESGFVIDKFPISRPNLTFSTLTVSNMSPEDSSIYLCSVSKQGIPEAFFGQGTRLTVV.

The rearrangement joins TRBV5-1 to TRBJ1-1; 7 nucleotides align to TRBD1. The CDR3 spans 14 residues. V was clipped by 4 bases and J by 0 bases; unmatched bases: 3. CDR1 is SGHRS and CDR2 is YFSETQ in the germline V gene. CDR3 nucleotide sequence: TGCGCCAGCAGCCCAGGGACAGTGAACACTGAAGCTTTCTTT. Translation: CASSPGTVNTEAFF. Together with reference TRBV5-1 and TRBJ1-1, the CDR3 gives the full variable domain: KAGVTQTPRYLIKTRGQQVTLSCSPISGHRSVSWYQQTPGQGLQFLFEYFSETQRNKGNFPGRFSGRQFSNSRSEMNVSTLELGDSALYLCASSPGTVNTEAFFGQGTRLTVV.

The rearrangement joins TRBV4-2 to TRBJ1-2; the D is unclear. V gave up 1 base and J gave up 2 bases, with 17 bases separating them. The germline CDR1 and CDR2 sequences are LGHNA and YNFKEQ. The CDR3 covers 17 residues. The CDR3 loop is CASSQVSPTDGNYGYTF. Written as DNA, the CDR3 is TGTGCCAGCAGCCAAGTAAGTCCAACGGACGGCAACTATGGCTACACCTTC.

The chain couples TRBV5-4 to TRBJ1-2; TRBD1 is a possible D gene (6 bases). Germline lookup yields CDR1 SGHNT and CDR2 YYREEE (reference sequence). CDR3 length equals 12 residues. V was trimmed by 0 bases and J by 8 bases, leaving 8 bases between them. CDR3 in amino acids: CASSLDRVGYTF. The CDR3, as DNA: TGTGCCAGCAGCTTGGACAGGGTAGGCTACACCTTC.

Here the CDR3 reads CAISGTNGSYEQYF. The DNA for the CDR3 is TGTGCCATCAGCGGGACAAACGGCTCCTACGAGCAGTACTTC. The J gene is TRBJ2-7, the V gene TRBV10-3, with D possibly matching TRBD1 (6 bases). The CDR3 contains 14 residues. V lost 6 bases and J 0 bases, leaving 12 bases between the germline ends. CDR1 and CDR2 from the germline V gene are ENHRY and SYGVKD.

The chain employs TRBV4-3 and TRBJ2-7; D is perhaps TRBD1 (6 bases). The germline V and J ends were trimmed by 4 bases and 3 bases, with 13 bases remaining between them. Germline CDR1 and CDR2: LGHNA and YSLEER. This CDR3 region has 14 residues. CDR3 residues: CASSRTNRDYEQYF. The CDR3 nucleotides read TGCGCCAGCAGCCGAACCAACAGGGACTACGAGCAGTACTTC.

The gene calls are TRBV7-9 and TRBJ2-5; D is unclear. The CDR3 consists of 18 residues. Germline CDR1 reads SEHNR; CDR2 reads FQNEAQ (reference sequence). V was shortened by 1 base and J by 0 bases, with 18 bases between the two germline ends. In nucleotides, the CDR3 is TGTGCCAGCAGCTTAGAGGTCATTTGGGGAAAGTACCAAGAGACCCAGTACTTC. Residues: CASSLEVIWGKYQETQYF. Complete variable domain (other parts from reference TRBV7-9 and TRBJ2-5): DTGVSQNPRHKITKRGQNVTFRCDPISEHNRLYWYRQTLGQGPEFLTYFQNEAQLEKSRLLSDRFSAERPKGSFSTLEIQRTEQGDSAMYLCASSLEVIWGKYQETQYFGPGTRLLVL.

J is TRBJ1-1 and V is TRBV3-1 (or the pseudogene TRBV3-2); D uncertain. The germline V gene encodes CDR1 LGHDT and CDR2 YNNKEL (reference sequence). Trimming stripped 0 bases from V and 0 bases from J, with 14 bases between. The CDR3 runs 17 residues. CDR3 in amino acids: CASSQEQRDTMNTEAFF. In nucleotides, the CDR3 is TGTGCCAGCAGCCAAGAACAAAGGGATACGATGAACACTGAAGCTTTCTTT.

V and J are TRBV27 and TRBJ1-6, with D unresolved. Germline V gene lookup returns CDR1 MNHEY and CDR2 SMNVEV (reference sequence). The CDR3 sequence is 17 residues long. V lost 3 bases to trimming and J lost 0 bases, with 12 bases between them. CDR3 DNA: TGTGCCAGCAGTTTGGACCTGTTGAGCTCCTATAATTCACCCCTCCACTTT. Its protein product is CASSLDLLSSYNSPLHF.

V is TRBV3-1 (or the pseudogene TRBV3-2) and J is TRBJ1-6; unclear D gene. The V gene's germline CDR1 is LGHDT and CDR2 YNNKEL (reference sequence). The CDR3 extends over 15 amino acids. Trimming pared 1 base from V and 10 bases from J, leaving 14 bases between. The CDR3 protein is CASSQGRHESSPLHF. The CDR3 nucleotides read TGTGCCAGCAGCCAAGGGAGACACGAAAGCTCACCCCTCCACTTT.

This sequence joins TRBV5-4 and TRBJ2-1; tentative D call: TRBD2 (6 bases). The CDR3 loop spans 15 amino acids. Per germline, CDR1 SGHNT and CDR2 YYREEE (reference sequence). V was clipped by 0 bases and J by 4 bases, with 11 bases between them. As DNA, the CDR3 is TGTGCCAGCAGCTTGGGGGGGGTCCCTTACAATGAGCAGTTCTTC. Translated, it gives CASSLGGVPYNEQFF.

The J gene is TRBJ2-5, the V gene TRBV7-2; 8 bases are a match to TRBD2. The germline V gene has CDR1 SGHTA and CDR2 FQGNSA. V gave up 1 base and J gave up 1 base; unmatched junction bases: 5. This CDR3 spans 16 amino acids. The CDR3, as DNA: TGTGCCAGCAGCTTAGATGGCGGGGGGTTCCAAGAGACCCAGTACTTC. This gives the protein CASSLDGGGFQETQYF.